Below, 23 T cell receptor beta chains from the same sample are listed, as sequenced in a study of blood T cell repertoires in COVID-19. TCRdb's table, derived via immunoSEQ multiplex PCR, lists solely in-frame clones and lacks some. The sample includes roughly 400,000 clones, nearly 90% seen only once; the top ten take less than 2%. The sample comprised PBMCs or T cells enriched from blood (not recorded which). These receptors were obtained from a woman in her 30s who had recovered from COVID-19.

Only a few counts were recorded for this clone. V and J are TRBV30 and TRBJ1-3; 7 bases line up with TRBD1. Germline-derived CDR1 and CDR2 are GTSNPN and SVGIG (reference sequence). Trimming removed 5 bases from V and 2 bases from J; junction bases left unmatched: 9. The CDR3 runs 15 residues. CDR3 nucleotides: TGTGCCTGGCATAGACAGGGTGGTACTGGAAACACCATATATTTT. The encoded protein is CAWHRQGGTGNTIYF.

V gene TRBV2 combines with J gene TRBJ1-2; D perhaps matches TRBD1 (6 bases). Trimming removed 6 bases from V and 0 bases from J, with 14 bases in between. This CDR3 contains 15 residues. Germline CDR1 SNHLY, CDR2 FYNNEI. The CDR3 bases are TGTGCCAGCAGCGAGCTACAGGGAACTAACTATGGCTACACCTTC. It codes for CASSELQGTNYGYTF.

This rearrangement joins TRBV6-2 or TRBV6-3 to TRBJ2-1, with a possible D match to TRBD1 (6 bases). This CDR3 has 14 amino acids. Germline V gene data show CDR1 as MNHEY and CDR2 as SVGEGT. V lost 2 bases, J lost 10 bases, and 15 bases lay in between. The DNA of the CDR3 is TGTGCCAGCAGTTACCTACGGGCACAGGGCGAGCAGTTCTTC. Translating gives CASSYLRAQGEQFF.

V and J are TRBV7-9 and TRBJ2-3; weak D call: TRBD2 (6 bases). Germline V CDR1 and CDR2: SEHNR, FQNEAQ (reference sequence). V lost 6 bases to trimming and J lost 5 bases, with 21 bases between them. The CDR3 sequence is 16 residues long. The CDR3: CASRSTTGAGGDTQYF. The CDR3 bases are TGTGCCAGCAGATCGACCACAGGTGCCGGGGGAGATACGCAGTATTTT.

The CDR3 loop reads CASSQGAGATTGELFF. CDR3 bases: TGCGCCAGCAGCCAGGGCGCGGGGGCCACCACCGGGGAGCTGTTTTTT. The rearrangement joins TRBV4-3 to TRBJ2-2, with D possibly TRBD2 on 7 matching bases. Germline V gene lookup returns CDR1 LGHNA and CDR2 YSLEER. Deletions cut 3 bases from V and 4 bases from J, with 15 bases between. The CDR3 has 16 residues.

This clone was seen only once. The CDR3 protein is CASSGTGGYEQYF. In nucleotides, the CDR3 is TGTGCCAGCAGTGGAACAGGGGGCTACGAGCAGTACTTC. V is TRBV27 and J is TRBJ2-7; 8 bases agree with TRBD1. V dropped 5 bases and J dropped 3; count of bases not matched to a gene: 3. The CDR3 has 13 amino acids. CDR1 is MNHEY, CDR2 SMNVEV, per germline (reference sequence).

This chain links TRBV7-9 with TRBJ1-4; TRBD1 agrees at 8 bases. CDR1 is SEHNR and CDR2 is FQNEAQ in the germline V gene (reference sequence). This CDR3 contains 15 residues. J was trimmed by 4 bases and V by 2 bases; bases with no gene match: 3. For the CDR3, the DNA is TGTGCCAGCAGCTTACCCGACAGGGGTAATGAAAAACTGTTTTTT. Translation: CASSLPDRGNEKLFF.

As regards this clone: The junction departs from the called germline gene at one end, perhaps through a read error. The chain links TRBV7-2 to TRBJ2-3, with unresolved D. The CDR3 runs to 13 residues. Germline V CDR1 and CDR2: SGHTA, FQGNSA. CDR3 nucleotides: TGTGCCAGCAGCATAGCTTTAGAGGATACGCAGTATTTT. Translation: CASSIALEDTQYF.

The V gene is TRBV10-3, the J gene TRBJ1-4; a possible D gene is TRBD1 (6 bases). V was pared by 4 bases and J by 8 bases, with 17 bases between. CDR3 length: 15 amino acids. Germline lookup yields CDR1 ENHRY and CDR2 SYGVKD. The CDR3 nucleotides are TGTGCCATCAGTGCCCGACAGGCACCCGTCGAAAAACTGTTTTTT. Protein product: CAISARQAPVEKLFF.

The chain uses TRBV5-1 and TRBJ2-1; 8 nucleotides align to TRBD1. The J segment lost 4 bases and the V segment lost 4 bases, leaving 7 bases of the junction unmatched. In germline, CDR1 is SGHRS, CDR2 YFSETQ. The CDR3 is 15 amino acids. In DNA, the CDR3 is TGCGCCAGCAGCCTGACAGGGGCGAGGTACAATGAGCAGTTCTTC. Protein product: CASSLTGARYNEQFF.

This clone came up a few times. J is TRBJ2-7 and V is TRBV12-3 or TRBV12-4; D remains unclear. The CDR3 totals 12 residues. Trimming removed 2 bases at V and 4 bases at J, with 6 bases between. CDR3 protein: CASSLYGYEQYF. In nucleotides, the CDR3 is TGTGCCAGCAGTTTATACGGGTACGAGCAGTACTTC.

This rearrangement joins TRBV14 to TRBJ2-7; no definite D call. In germline, CDR1 is SGHDN, CDR2 FVKESK. The CDR3 loop spans 15 amino acids. V was shortened by 2 bases and J by 1 base, with 12 bases between the two germline ends. The CDR3 DNA reads as TGTGCCAGCAGCCAACTCGGTTCCCCGTCCTACGAGCAGTACTTC. It specifies CASSQLGSPSYEQYF.

The chain recombines TRBV4-1 with TRBJ2-7; weak D call: TRBD2 (6 bases). This CDR3 has 17 amino acids. Trimming took off 1 base at V and 2 bases at J, with 18 bases between the two ends. Germline V CDR1 and CDR2: MGHRA, YSYEKL. In DNA, the CDR3 is TGCGCCAGCAGCCAAGTCTTAGGCGCTAGCGAGACCTACGAGCAGTACTTC. This translates into CASSQVLGASETYEQYF.

The rearrangement links TRBV7-2 to TRBJ1-6; D possibly corresponds to TRBD1 (6 bases). The V gene's germline CDR1 is SGHTA and CDR2 FQGNSA. This CDR3 has 16 amino acids. V lost 5 bases, J lost 7 bases, and 18 bases lay in between. This CDR3 is CASSPASGQLNSPLHF. CDR3 DNA: TGTGCCAGCAGCCCTGCTTCCGGACAGCTAAATTCACCCCTCCACTTT.

The chain uses TRBV7-3 and TRBJ2-7, with TRBD2 matching over 9 bases. The CDR3 is made up of 15 amino acids. Germline CDR1 is SGHTA and CDR2 is FQGTGA. V shed 1 base, J shed 5 bases, and the junction held 6 bases outside the gene matches. The CDR3 coding sequence is TGTGCCAGCAGCTTAATGGTTAGCGGGAGCCACGAGCAGTACTTC. It encodes CASSLMVSGSHEQYF.

The chain employs TRBV5-4 and TRBJ1-6; a possible D gene is TRBD1 (6 bases). The CDR3 sequence is 15 residues long. Trimming took 1 base from V and 9 from J, leaving 14 bases between them. From germline, CDR1 is SGHNT and CDR2 YYREEE (reference sequence). Here the CDR3 reads CASSLFAGVGSPLHF. DNA of the CDR3: TGTGCCAGCAGCTTGTTTGCAGGGGTAGGTTCACCCCTCCACTTT.

The chain links TRBV4-1 to TRBJ1-1; D not certain. Trimming took 0 bases from V and 6 from J, leaving 11 bases between them. The CDR3 covers 14 residues. The germline V gene has CDR1 MGHRA and CDR2 YSYEKL. The DNA of the CDR3 is TGCGCCAGCAGCCAAGATGAGGGCAACTCTGAAGCTTTCTTT. It codes for CASSQDEGNSEAFF.

The chain joins TRBV7-2 to TRBJ2-2, with 7 bases lining up with TRBD1. Trimming at V came to 4 bases and at J to 5 bases, leaving 13 bases not matched to a gene. The CDR3 covers 17 residues. Germline values: CDR1 SGHTA, CDR2 FQGNSA. The CDR3 region is CASSSYRGGVLTGELFF. The CDR3 DNA sequence: TGTGCCAGCAGCTCTTACAGGGGTGGTGTGTTGACCGGGGAGCTGTTTTTT.

This sequence joins TRBV28 and TRBJ2-1; no clear D. V dropped 5 bases and J dropped 6 bases, with 11 bases sitting between them. This CDR3 is built from 13 residues. Germline loops: CDR1 MDHEN, CDR2 SYDVKM. The CDR3 protein is CASSPPFPNEQFF. The CDR3 DNA is TGTGCCAGCAGTCCCCCCTTTCCCAATGAGCAGTTCTTC.

This chain connects TRBV3-1 (or the pseudogene TRBV3-2) to TRBJ1-2; possible D gene TRBD1, 6 bases. This CDR3 has 11 amino acids. Deletions cut 7 bases from V and 8 bases from J, with 11 bases between. CDR1 and CDR2 (germline): LGHDT, YNNKEL (reference sequence). CDR3 DNA sequence: TGTGCCAGCAACGACAGGCAAGGCTACACCTTC. Translated, it gives CASNDRQGYTF.

The J gene is TRBJ2-1, the V gene TRBV27; 7 nucleotides align to TRBD2. CDR1 and CDR2 from the germline V gene are MNHEY and SMNVEV (reference sequence). The CDR3 is 14 residues long. V lost 4 bases to trimming and J lost 15 bases; unmatched junction nucleotides: 15. Written as DNA, the CDR3 is TGTGCCAGCAGTTCCCCCAGGCGAGCGGGATTATGGTTCTTC. Protein sequence: CASSSPRRAGLWFF.

This chain links TRBV20-1 with TRBJ2-7, with a possible D match to TRBD2 (6 bases). CDR3 length: 11 residues. The germline V gene has CDR1 DFQATT and CDR2 SNEGSKA (reference sequence). Trimming stripped 6 bases from V and 2 bases from J, with 8 bases between. The CDR3 loop is CSAGGPYEQYF. CDR3 DNA: TGCAGTGCCGGGGGACCCTACGAGCAGTACTTC.

This chain links TRBV5-1 with TRBJ2-2; 9 positions agree with TRBD1. Germline V gene sequence: CDR1 SGHRS, CDR2 YFSETQ. The V segment lost 3 bases and the J segment 5 bases; nucleotides outside the gene matches: 5. The CDR3 contains 15 residues. CDR3 protein: CASSSGTGLTGELFF. Here the CDR3 DNA reads TGCGCCAGCAGCTCGGGGACAGGGCTAACCGGGGAGCTGTTTTTT.